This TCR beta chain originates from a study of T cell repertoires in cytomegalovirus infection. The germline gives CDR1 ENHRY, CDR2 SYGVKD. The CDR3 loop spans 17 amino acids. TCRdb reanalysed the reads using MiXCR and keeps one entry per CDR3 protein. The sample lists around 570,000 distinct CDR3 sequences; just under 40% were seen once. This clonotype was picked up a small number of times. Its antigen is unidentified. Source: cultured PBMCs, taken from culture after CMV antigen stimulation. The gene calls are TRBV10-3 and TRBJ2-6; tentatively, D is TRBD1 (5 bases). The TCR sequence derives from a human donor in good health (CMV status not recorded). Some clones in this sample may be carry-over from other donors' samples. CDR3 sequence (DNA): TGTGCGGCAGGGCTCGCCGCCAGGCTCTCTGGGGCCAACGTCCTGACTTTC. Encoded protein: CAAGLAARLSGANVLTF.